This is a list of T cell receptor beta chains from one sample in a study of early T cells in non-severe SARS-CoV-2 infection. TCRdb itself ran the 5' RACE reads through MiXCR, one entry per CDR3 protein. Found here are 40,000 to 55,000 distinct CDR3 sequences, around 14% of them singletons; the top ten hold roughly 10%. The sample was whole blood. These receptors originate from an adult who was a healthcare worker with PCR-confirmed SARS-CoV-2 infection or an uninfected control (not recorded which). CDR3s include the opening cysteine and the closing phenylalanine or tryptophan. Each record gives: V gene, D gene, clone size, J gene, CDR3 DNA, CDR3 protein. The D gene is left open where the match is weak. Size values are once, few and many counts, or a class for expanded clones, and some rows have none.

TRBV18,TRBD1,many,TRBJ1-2,TGTGCCAGCTCACCTGTCCGGGACAGGGAAAACTATGGCTACACCTTC,CASSPVRDRENYGYTF
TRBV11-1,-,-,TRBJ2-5,TGTGCCAGCAGCTTAAGGGGGGCGGAGACCCAGTACTTC,CASSLRGAETQYF
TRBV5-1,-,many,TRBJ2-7,TGCGCCAGCAGCTTGGTTTCCTACGAGCAGTACTTC,CASSLVSYEQYF
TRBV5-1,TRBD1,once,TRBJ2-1,TGCGCCAGCAGCTTGCGTCAGGGGGCGCGCAATGAGCAGTTCTTC,CASSLRQGARNEQFF
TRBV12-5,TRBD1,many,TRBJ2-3,TGTGCTAGTGGTTTGCTCCGGACAGGTCGGGCAGATACGCAGTATTTT,CASGLLRTGRADTQYF
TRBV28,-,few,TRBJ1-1,TGTGCCAGCAGTTTATTACGACAGACCATGAACACTGAAGCTTTCTTT,CASSLLRQTMNTEAFF
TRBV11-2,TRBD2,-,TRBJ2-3,TGTGCCAGCAGCTTTGCGGGGGGGGCCTCAGATACGCAGTATTTT,CASSFAGGASDTQYF
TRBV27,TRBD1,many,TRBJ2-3,TGTGCCAGCAGTTCCTGGACAGGGGGAGATACGCAGTATTTT,CASSSWTGGDTQYF
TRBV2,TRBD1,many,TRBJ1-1,TGTGCCAGCAGTCAACAGGGGGCTGCCACTGAAGCTTTCTTT,CASSQQGAATEAFF
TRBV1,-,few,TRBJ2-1,TGCACCAGCAGCCAAGATGTCGACAGGCATAATGAGCAGTTCTTC,CTSSQDVDRHNEQFF
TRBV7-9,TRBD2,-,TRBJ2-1,TGTGCCAGCTCGCCCAGGACTAGCGGCTACAATGAGCAGTTCTTC,CASSPRTSGYNEQFF
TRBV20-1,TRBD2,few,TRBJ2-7,TGCAGTGCCATGAGACCAGCGGGGGGCTACTACGAGCAGTACTTC,CSAMRPAGGYYEQYF
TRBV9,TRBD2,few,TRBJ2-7,TGTGCCAGCAGCCCAGGAACTAGCGGGAGAGGCCACGAGCAGTACTTC,CASSPGTSGRGHEQYF
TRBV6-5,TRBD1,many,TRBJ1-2,TGTGCCAGCAGTTACTCGAATGACAGGGGCGGCGGCTACACCTTC,CASSYSNDRGGGYTF
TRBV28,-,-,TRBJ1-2,TGTGCCAGCAGCCTCCCACAGGGTCCCCGTGGCTACACCTTC,CASSLPQGPRGYTF
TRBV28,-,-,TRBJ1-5,TGTGCCAGCAGTCAACAGGCCTGGAATCAGCCCCAGCATTTT,CASSQQAWNQPQHF
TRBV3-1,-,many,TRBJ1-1,TGTGCCAGCAGCCGGGGGGCGTTGGGCACTGAAGCTTTCTTT,CASSRGALGTEAFF
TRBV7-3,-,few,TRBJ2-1,TGTGCCAGCAGCCCTCGTATCTCCTACAATGAGCAGTTCTTC,CASSPRISYNEQFF
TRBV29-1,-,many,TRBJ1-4,TGCAGCGTTGAGGAGAGGGGAAATGAAAAACTGTTTTTT,CSVEERGNEKLFF
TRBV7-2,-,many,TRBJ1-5,TGTGCCAGCAGCTTGTTTAGCAATCAGCCCCAGCATTTC,CASSLFSNQPQHF
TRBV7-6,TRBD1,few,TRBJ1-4,TGTGCCAGCAGCCTACGACAGGGCTTAAATGAAAAACTGTTTTTT,CASSLRQGLNEKLFF
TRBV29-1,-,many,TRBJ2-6,TGCAGCGCCCAGGTCCTCTCTGGGGCCAACGTCCTGACTTTC,CSAQVLSGANVLTF
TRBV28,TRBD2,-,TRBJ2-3,TGTGCCAGCAGTCGCTCTAGCGGGAGGGCCTGGGGAGATACGCAGTATTTT,CASSRSSGRAWGDTQYF
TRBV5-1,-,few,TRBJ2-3,TGCGCCAGCAGCCTACAGGGAAAGGGCACAGATACGCAGTATTTT,CASSLQGKGTDTQYF
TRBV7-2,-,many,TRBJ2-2,TGTGCCAGCAGGGTGGCCCGGACCACCGGGGAGCTGTTTTTT,CASRVARTTGELFF
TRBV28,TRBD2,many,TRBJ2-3,TGTGCCAGCAGACCGCGGTCGCGAGCGGGAGGGCCTAGGTCGAGCACAGATACGCAGTATTTT,CASRPRSRAGGPRSSTDTQYF
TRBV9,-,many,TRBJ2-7,TGTGCCAGCAGCGTAGGAGCAGGTCAGGACGAGCAGTACTTC,CASSVGAGQDEQYF
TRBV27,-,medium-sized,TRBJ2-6,TGTGCCAGCAGTTTTGGCTGGGGGAGATCCCACTCTGGGGCCAACGTCCTGACTTTC,CASSFGWGRSHSGANVLTF
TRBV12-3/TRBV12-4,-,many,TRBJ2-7,TGTGCCAGCAGTGGGCAGTCTTTCGGGTACGAGCAGTACTTC,CASSGQSFGYEQYF
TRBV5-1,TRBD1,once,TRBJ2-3,TGCGCCAGCAGTCAACGGACAGGGGAGGTTGGCACAGATACGCAGTATTTT,CASSQRTGEVGTDTQYF
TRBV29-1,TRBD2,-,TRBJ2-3,TGCAGCGTTGAGCGGGAGACTAGCACAGATACGCAGTATTTT,CSVERETSTDTQYF
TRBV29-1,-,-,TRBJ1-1,TGCAGCGTTGAAGAACAGCCGAACACTGAAGCTTTCTTT,CSVEEQPNTEAFF
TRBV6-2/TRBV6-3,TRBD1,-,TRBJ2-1,TGTGCCACCCAGGGACAGGGATTCAATGAGCAGTTCTTC,CATQGQGFNEQFF
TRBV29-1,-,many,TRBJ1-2,TGCAGCGTTGAACCGGGAAGCTCTAACTATGGCTACACCTTC,CSVEPGSSNYGYTF
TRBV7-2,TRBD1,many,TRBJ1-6,TGTGCCAGCAGCTTAGACCGGGACAGGGATTCACCCCTCCACTTT,CASSLDRDRDSPLHF
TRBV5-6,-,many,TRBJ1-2,TGTGCCAGCAGACGTACAGGAATTAACTATGGCTACACCTTC,CASRRTGINYGYTF
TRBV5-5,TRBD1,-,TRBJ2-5,TGTGCCAGCAGCTTGGTGGCAGGGGGTATGGAGACCCAGTACTTC,CASSLVAGGMETQYF
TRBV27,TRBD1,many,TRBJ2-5,TGTGCCAGCAGTTTCTTGGGACAGGACCTCCAAGAGACCCAGTACTTC,CASSFLGQDLQETQYF
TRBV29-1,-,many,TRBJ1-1,TGCAGCGTTGAATTGGGTAGGGGAACTGAAGCTTTCTTT,CSVELGRGTEAFF
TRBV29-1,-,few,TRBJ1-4,TGCAGCGTTGACGGTCAGGGGAATGAAAAACTGTTTTTT,CSVDGQGNEKLFF
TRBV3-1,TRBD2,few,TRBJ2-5,TGTGCCAGCAGCCTCACTAGCGGGAGTGAGACCCAGTACTTC,CASSLTSGSETQYF
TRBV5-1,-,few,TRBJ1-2,TGCGCCAGCAGCTTGCAGGGTACTTATGGCTACACCTTC,CASSLQGTYGYTF
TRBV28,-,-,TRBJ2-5,TGTGCCAGCAGTTTCCGGGACCCCCAAGAGACCCAGTACTTC,CASSFRDPQETQYF
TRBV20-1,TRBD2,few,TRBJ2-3,TGCAGGGTAGCGGGAGGGCCTAGCACAGATACGCAGTATTTT,CRVAGGPSTDTQYF
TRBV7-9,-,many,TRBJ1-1,TGTGCCAGCAGCACCCAGGGGTCGGCTGAAGCTTTCTTT,CASSTQGSAEAFF
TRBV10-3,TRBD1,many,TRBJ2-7,TGTGCCATCAGTAGGGGGACAGCATCCTACGAGCAGTACTTC,CAISRGTASYEQYF
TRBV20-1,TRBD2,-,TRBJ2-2,TGCAGTGCTAGTCCCCCCGGGAGGGCCAACACCGGGGAGCTGTTTTTT,CSASPPGRANTGELFF
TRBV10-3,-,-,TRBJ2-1,TGTGCCATCAGTGAGTTCGGGGGGCGGGGTGAGCAGTTCTTC,CAISEFGGRGEQFF
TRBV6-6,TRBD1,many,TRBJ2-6,TGTGCCAGCATTACGGGACAGGGCCGGTGGGGGGCCAACGTCCTGACTTTC,CASITGQGRWGANVLTF
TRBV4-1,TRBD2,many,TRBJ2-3,TGCGCCAGCAGCCAACCTAGCGGCGTGGATACGCAGTATTTT,CASSQPSGVDTQYF
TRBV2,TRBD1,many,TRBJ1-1,TGTGCCAGCAGTCGACAGGGCTCTGAAGCTTTCTTT,CASSRQGSEAFF
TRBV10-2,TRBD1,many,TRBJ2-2,TGCGCCAGCAGAACAGGGGCCGGGGAGCTGTTTTTT,CASRTGAGELFF
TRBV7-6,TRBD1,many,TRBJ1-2,TGTGCCAGCAGCCCAGGGGGGTATGGCTACACCTTC,CASSPGGYGYTF